This T cell receptor (beta chain) was sequenced in a study of shared clonotypes between healthy human individuals (dated by TCRdb to between 2020 and 2021). About the study as a whole: A couple of women and a few men aged 18 to 49 years were included in the cohort. Blood TCR repertoires of five healthy adults were deeply sequenced to estimate repertoire size and the extent of clonotype sharing between individuals. To increase sequencing depth and limit assay-specific biases, TCR repertoire library preparation and sequencing were carried out by different laboratories using diverse techniques. Per donor, leukapheresis produced somewhere between about 0.9 and 9 billion PBMCs.

Donors were healthy HIV-negative adults with no recently reported acute infections or vaccinations. Every donor was a Caucasian adult residing in Nashville, Tennessee, USA. In the unsorted samples, 70 million to 95 million PBMCs were counted, and genomic DNA was extracted using the QIAamp DNA Blood Mini kit. Blood was collected by leukapheresis, and PBMCs were isolated by Ficoll-Histopaque density gradient centrifugation and then cryopreserved in liquid nitrogen vapor phase. Findings and caveats that apply to the study as a whole: The genetic and exposure-history diversity represented was limited by the small number of donors. Sampling was restricted to blood, and TCR repertoires in tissues likely differ from the TCR repertoires found in blood. Pairwise subsampling led to the expectation that sequencing depth would affect the degree of clonotype sharing among donors.

On this clone itself: It lacks a known antigen. Given a far larger clone just one base away, this is likely a sequencing read error.

The junction carries 15 bases between V and J, which are trimmed by 11 bases and 2 bases respectively. There are 13 amino acids in the CDR3, from cysteine to phenylalanine inclusive. The sequence is cut down to CDR3 DNA, 39 bases in frame from base 1. Via the germline V gene, CDR1 is SGHAT and CDR2 FQNNGV. Using the deep immunoSEQ assay, multiplex PCR amplified TCR CDR3 regions from genomic DNA. Genomic DNA extracted from each cell subset was distributed evenly over all wells of several immunoSEQ 96-well plates, and each plate served as one replicate. For unsorted PBMC, each replicate PCR was loaded with roughly 330 ng genomic DNA, equivalent to about 33,000 T cell genomes. Genomic DNA from unsorted PBMC was sequenced over ten immunoSEQ deep assay plates. The purified libraries were quantified using a Qubit 3.0 fluorometer, sized with a Bioanalyzer 2100, and then quantified again using the KAPA Library Quantification kit. Every immunoSEQ 96-well plate was sequenced on a separate single-read 150-cycle Illumina NextSeq 550 flow cell. On the study's bioinformatics: Because the immunoSEQ output held only junctional sequences and lacked quality scores, the filtering could not match the filtering applied to full-length reads. To assign V/J genes and CDR3, sequences were annotated against IMGT germline references using PyIR, a Python wrapper for IgBLAST v1.9. Reads were removed for weak V/J assignments (E-value above 1e-6), missing CDR3, stop codons, out-of-frame junctions, or ambiguous translated residues. V3J clonotypes were defined as sequences sharing an identical inferred V gene, J gene, and CDR3 amino acid sequence. The percentage overlap between two repertoires was calculated by dividing the number of shared unique clonotypes by the size of the smaller repertoire. Three approaches were used to assess repertoire richness: RTK rarefaction, the Chao1 estimator, and Recon v2.1 estimates of unobserved clonotypes. TCRdb holds this immuneACCESS table with in-frame rearrangements only. Some clones are missing; in checked studies, unresolved V genes explain under half, and the rest has no known cause. Clone size and V and J calls were adopted from that table, with D and trimming inferred from the DNA. Within this sample are some 530,000 clones, with approximately 81% of them counted one time only. Jointly, the top ten make up about 12% of the sample.

The chain was built from TRBV11-2 and TRBJ1-1; the D gene cannot be resolved reliably. Sample: PBMCs. This TCR came from a woman aged 35 to 49 in good health. Some clones in this sample may be carry-over from other donors' samples. The DNA reads TGTGCCTGCGGGGAACAGTGTAACACTGAAGCTTTCTTT. It codes for CACGEQCNTEAFF.